This T cell receptor (beta chain) was retrieved from a study of technical replicates of blood from a handful of donors. The germline CDR1 and CDR2 sequences are MNHNS and SASEGT. V shed 7 bases and J shed 0 bases, with 10 bases lying between them. CDR3 length: 14 amino acids. TCRdb's copy holds only in-frame clones and misses some; the assay was immunoSEQ multiplex PCR. This sample has about 93,000 clones, with approximately 95% found just once. This rearrangement joins TRBV6-1 to TRBJ1-5; D is perhaps TRBD1 (6 bases). This sequence was found in a human donor in good health. The sequenced sample was T cells isolated from PBMCs. The DNA for the CDR3 is TGTGCCAGCAAAGGGGGGGGTAGCAATCAGCCCCAGCATTTT. This sequence encodes CASKGGGSNQPQHF.